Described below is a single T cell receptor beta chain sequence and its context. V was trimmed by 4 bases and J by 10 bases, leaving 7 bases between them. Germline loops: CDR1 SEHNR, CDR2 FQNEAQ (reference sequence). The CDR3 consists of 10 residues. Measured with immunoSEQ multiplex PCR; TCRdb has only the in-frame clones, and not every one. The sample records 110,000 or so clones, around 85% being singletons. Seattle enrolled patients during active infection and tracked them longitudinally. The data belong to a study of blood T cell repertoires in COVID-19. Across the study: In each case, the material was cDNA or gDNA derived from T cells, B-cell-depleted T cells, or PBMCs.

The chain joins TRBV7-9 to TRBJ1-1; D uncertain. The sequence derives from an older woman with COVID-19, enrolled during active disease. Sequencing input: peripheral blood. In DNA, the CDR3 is TGTGCCAGCAGCTCCGGTGCAGCTTTCTTT. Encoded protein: CASSSGAAFF.